This paragraph covers one TCR beta chain sequence. The sample originates from a study of blood T cell repertoires in COVID-19. Produced via immunoSEQ multiplex PCR; TCRdb's table is partial and in-frame only. Of tens of thousands of clones listed, 70% to 90% are singletons. The CDR3 runs to 15 residues. Germline V gene sequence: CDR1 SGHAT, CDR2 FQNNGV. V was pared by 4 bases and J by 2 bases, with 14 bases between. The receptor was isolated from a human donor with active COVID-19. The donor label of this sample is uncertain. Input material: peripheral blood. The chain is built from TRBV11-2 and TRBJ2-5; D unclear. For the CDR3, the DNA is TGTGCCAGCAGCTCCACCCTTGCGGCACAAGAGACCCAGTACTTC. Amino acids: CASSSTLAAQETQYF.